Below are 8 T cell receptor beta chains sequenced from a single sample in a study of blood T cells in healthy people across ages. A J-beta primer mix and a sample-barcoded 5' primer were used in a second PCR of about 7 to 12 cycles. TCRdb re-called the 5' RACE reads through MiXCR, storing one row per CDR3 protein. Found here are roughly 1,000,000 distinct CDR3 sequences, almost 25% of them singletons; the top ten hold 0.65% to 0.75%. This same sample was also part of a study on T cells of mothers and their children.

Sequencing was carried out using blood. The origin of the receptors is a girl under 10 years old in good health.

The CDR3 nucleotides are TGTGCCAGCAGGATGGGGGAGACCCAGTACTTC. Encoded protein: CASRMGETQYF. This chain links TRBV7-2 with TRBJ2-5; no clear D gene. Germline CDR1 SGHTA, CDR2 FQGNSA. The CDR3 is 11 residues long. Trimming removed 6 bases from V and 5 bases from J, with 7 bases in between.

The rearrangement uses TRBV7-2 and TRBJ2-1; 7 nucleotides agree with TRBD2. The CDR3 runs 16 residues. V gave up 3 bases and J gave up 0 bases; unmatched junction bases: 5. Germline V gives CDR1 SGHTA, CDR2 FQGNSA. In nucleotides, the CDR3 is TGTGCCAGCAGCTTTTTACGCGGGAGCTCCTACAATGAGCAGTTCTTC. It encodes CASSFLRGSSYNEQFF.

This clonotype was picked up a small number of times. A read error may produce the germline difference seen at one junction end. V and J are TRBV20-1 and TRBJ1-2; D is unclear. Germline V lookup: CDR1 DFQATT, CDR2 SNEGSKA (reference sequence). The CDR3 sequence is 17 residues long. The CDR3, as DNA: TGCAGTACTAGAGATCGGACCGGATTCAATGTTAACTATGGCTACACCTTC. As protein: CSTRDRTGFNVNYGYTF.

In its sample, this clonotype was seen a few times. The V gene is TRBV20-1, the J gene TRBJ2-4; D remains ambiguous. CDR3 size: 12 residues. The V and J ends lost 3 bases and 11 bases respectively, with 14 bases between them. The V gene's germline CDR1 is DFQATT and CDR2 SNEGSKA (reference sequence). CDR3 bases: TGCAGTGCTAGGTCGGCTACAATCGTTCAGTACTTC. Translating gives CSARSATIVQYF.

This clonotype came up a few times. The chain is built from TRBV11-1 and TRBJ2-7; D is unclear. The germline CDR1 and CDR2 sequences are SGHAT and FQDESV (reference sequence). Trimming took 5 bases from V and 0 from J, leaving 14 bases between them. The CDR3 has 15 amino acids. In nucleotides, the CDR3 is TGTGCCAGCAGCCAGCCCCTCGCTTACTCCTACGAGCAGTACTTC. Amino acid sequence: CASSQPLAYSYEQYF.

This clonotype appeared a few times. V gene TRBV27 combines with J gene TRBJ2-7; D is ambiguous. The CDR3 spans 14 residues. V was pared by 2 bases and J by 2 bases, with 10 bases between. Germline CDR1 is MNHEY and CDR2 is SMNVEV (reference sequence). CDR3 DNA sequence: TGTGCCAGCAGTTTACTTAACACACCCTACGAGCAGTACTTC. Amino acids: CASSLLNTPYEQYF.

The chain employs TRBV5-8 and TRBJ1-1; 7 positions match TRBD1. CDR1 and CDR2 (germline): SGHTS, YDEGEE. The CDR3 contains 15 residues. V lost 1 base and J lost 3; bases outside the gene matches: 6. The CDR3 sequence: CASSLIGGDDTEAFF. The CDR3 nucleotides are TGTGCCAGCAGCTTGATAGGGGGCGATGACACTGAAGCTTTCTTT.

This clonotype was seen only a few times. The chain uses TRBV12-3 or TRBV12-4 and TRBJ1-1; no clear D gene. The CDR3 extends over 14 amino acids. V shed 4 bases and J shed 1 base, with 10 bases lying between them. CDR3 region: CASSSGDANTEAFF. The CDR3 nucleotides are TGTGCCAGCAGTTCGGGAGACGCGAACACTGAAGCTTTCTTT.